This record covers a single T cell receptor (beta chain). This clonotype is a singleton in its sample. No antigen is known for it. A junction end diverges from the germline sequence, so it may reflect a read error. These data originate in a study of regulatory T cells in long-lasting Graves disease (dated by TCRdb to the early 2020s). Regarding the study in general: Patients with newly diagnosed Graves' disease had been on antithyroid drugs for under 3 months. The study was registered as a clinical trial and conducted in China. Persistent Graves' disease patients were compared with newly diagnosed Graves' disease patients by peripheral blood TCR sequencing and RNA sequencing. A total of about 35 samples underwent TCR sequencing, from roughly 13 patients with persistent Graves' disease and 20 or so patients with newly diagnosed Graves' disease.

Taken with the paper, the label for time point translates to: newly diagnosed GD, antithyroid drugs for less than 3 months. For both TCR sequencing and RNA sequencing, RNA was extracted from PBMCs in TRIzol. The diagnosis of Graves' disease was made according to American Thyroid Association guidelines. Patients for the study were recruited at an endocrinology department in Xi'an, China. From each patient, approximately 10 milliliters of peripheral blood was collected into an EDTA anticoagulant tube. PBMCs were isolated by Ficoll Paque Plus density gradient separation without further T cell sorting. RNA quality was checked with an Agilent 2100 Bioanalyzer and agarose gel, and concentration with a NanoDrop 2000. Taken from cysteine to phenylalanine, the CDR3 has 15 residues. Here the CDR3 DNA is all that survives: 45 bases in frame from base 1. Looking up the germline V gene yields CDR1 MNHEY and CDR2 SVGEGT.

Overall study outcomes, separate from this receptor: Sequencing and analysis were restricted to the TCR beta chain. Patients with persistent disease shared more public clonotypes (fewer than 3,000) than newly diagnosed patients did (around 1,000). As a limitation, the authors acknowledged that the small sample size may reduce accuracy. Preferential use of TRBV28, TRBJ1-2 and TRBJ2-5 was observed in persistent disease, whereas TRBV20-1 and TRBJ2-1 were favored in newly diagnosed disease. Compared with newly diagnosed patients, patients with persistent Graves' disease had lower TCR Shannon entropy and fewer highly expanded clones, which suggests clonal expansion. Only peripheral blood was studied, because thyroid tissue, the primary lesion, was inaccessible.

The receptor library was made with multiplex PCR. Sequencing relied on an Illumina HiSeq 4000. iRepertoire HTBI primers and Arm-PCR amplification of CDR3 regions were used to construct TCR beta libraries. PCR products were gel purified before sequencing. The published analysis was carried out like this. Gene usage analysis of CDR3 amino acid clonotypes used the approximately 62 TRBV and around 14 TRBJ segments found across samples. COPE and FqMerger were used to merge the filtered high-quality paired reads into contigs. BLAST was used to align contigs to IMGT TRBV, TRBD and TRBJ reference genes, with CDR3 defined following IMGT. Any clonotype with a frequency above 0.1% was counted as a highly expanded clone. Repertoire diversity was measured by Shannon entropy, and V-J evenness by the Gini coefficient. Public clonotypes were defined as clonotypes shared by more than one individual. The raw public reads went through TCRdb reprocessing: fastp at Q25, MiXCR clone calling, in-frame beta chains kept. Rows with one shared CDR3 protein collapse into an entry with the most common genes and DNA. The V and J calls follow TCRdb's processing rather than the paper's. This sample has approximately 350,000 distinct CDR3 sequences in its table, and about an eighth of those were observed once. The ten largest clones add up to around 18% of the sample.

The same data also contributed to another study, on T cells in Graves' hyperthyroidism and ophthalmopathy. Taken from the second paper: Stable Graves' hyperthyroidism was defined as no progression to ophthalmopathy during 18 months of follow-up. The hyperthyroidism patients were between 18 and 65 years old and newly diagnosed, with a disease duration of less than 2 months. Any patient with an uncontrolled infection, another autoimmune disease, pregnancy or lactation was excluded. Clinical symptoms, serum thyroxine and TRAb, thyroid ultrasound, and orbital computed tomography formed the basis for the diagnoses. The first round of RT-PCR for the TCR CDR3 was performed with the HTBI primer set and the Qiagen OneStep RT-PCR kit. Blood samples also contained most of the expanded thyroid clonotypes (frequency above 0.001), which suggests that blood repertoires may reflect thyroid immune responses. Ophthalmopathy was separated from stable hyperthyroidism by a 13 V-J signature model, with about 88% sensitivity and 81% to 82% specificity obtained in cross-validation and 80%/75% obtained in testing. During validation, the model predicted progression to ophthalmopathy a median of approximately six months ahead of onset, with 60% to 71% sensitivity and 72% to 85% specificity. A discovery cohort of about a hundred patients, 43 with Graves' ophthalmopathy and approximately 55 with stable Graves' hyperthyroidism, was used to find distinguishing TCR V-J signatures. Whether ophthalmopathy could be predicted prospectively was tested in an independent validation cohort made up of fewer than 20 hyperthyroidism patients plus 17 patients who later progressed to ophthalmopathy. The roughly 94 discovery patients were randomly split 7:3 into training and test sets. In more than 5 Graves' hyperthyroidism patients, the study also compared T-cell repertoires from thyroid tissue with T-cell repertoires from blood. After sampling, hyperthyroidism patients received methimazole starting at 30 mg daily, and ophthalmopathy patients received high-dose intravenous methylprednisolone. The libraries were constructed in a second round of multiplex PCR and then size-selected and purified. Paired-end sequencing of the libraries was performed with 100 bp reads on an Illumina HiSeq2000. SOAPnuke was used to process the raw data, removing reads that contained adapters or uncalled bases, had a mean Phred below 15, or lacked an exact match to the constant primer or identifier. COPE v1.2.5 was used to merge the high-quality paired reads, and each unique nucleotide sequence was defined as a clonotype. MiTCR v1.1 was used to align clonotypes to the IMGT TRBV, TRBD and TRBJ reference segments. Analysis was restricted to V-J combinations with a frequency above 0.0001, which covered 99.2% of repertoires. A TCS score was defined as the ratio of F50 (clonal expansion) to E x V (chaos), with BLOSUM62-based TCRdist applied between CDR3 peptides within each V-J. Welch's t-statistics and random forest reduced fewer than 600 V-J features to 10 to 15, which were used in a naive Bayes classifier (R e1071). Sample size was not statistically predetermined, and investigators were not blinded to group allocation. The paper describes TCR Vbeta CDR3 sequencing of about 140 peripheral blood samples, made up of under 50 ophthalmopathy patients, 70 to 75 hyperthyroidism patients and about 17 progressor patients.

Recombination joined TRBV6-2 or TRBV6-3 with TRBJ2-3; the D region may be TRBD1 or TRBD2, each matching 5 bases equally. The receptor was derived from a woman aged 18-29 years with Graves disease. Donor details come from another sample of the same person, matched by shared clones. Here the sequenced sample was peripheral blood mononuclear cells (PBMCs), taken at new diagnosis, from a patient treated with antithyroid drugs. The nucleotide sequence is TGTGCCAGCAGTTACTCACGGGACGGCACAGATACGCGGTATTTT. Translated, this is CASSYSRDGTDTRYF.